Each of the 9 T cell receptor beta chains below was sequenced from the same sample in a study of a mutant IDH1 vaccine in newly diagnosed glioma. These receptors' antigens are unknown. Generated by immunoSEQ multiplex PCR, the TCRdb table keeps only in-frame clones and is missing some. The table has over 25,000 clones, around three quarters seen once; the top ten hold about 10%. The time point is: week 35, safety follow-up. Every single dose of the vaccine, 300 ug of mutant IDH1 20-mer peptide, came with topical imiquimod. Specimen: PBMCs, collected from a glioma patient whose treatment included an IDH1 peptide vaccine. Receptors were obtained from a woman in her twenties or thirties with glioma. Some clones in this sample may be carry-over from other donors' samples.

V usage is TRBV5-1 and J usage is TRBJ2-1; D not resolved. In germline, CDR1 is SGHRS, CDR2 YFSETQ. The CDR3 runs 12 residues. The ends were cut back, 3 bases at V and 6 bases at J, with 7 bases in the middle. The CDR3 region is CASSSEGNEQFF. The CDR3 DNA follows: TGCGCCAGCAGCTCGGAAGGCAATGAGCAGTTCTTC.

The chain uses TRBV19 and TRBJ2-4, with D maybe TRBD1 (6 bases). The CDR3 runs to 14 residues. Germline V gene data show CDR1 as LNHDA and CDR2 as SQIVND (reference sequence). With 5 bases removed from V and 10 bases from J, the gap between germline ends came to 18 bases. The CDR3 DNA is TGTGCCAGTAGTTTTAAGACAGGATGGGGGATTCAGTACTTC. It yields the protein CASSFKTGWGIQYF.

V and J are TRBV5-1 and TRBJ1-2; TRBD1 might be the D (5 bases). Germline V gene lookup returns CDR1 SGHRS and CDR2 YFSETQ. Trimming took off 7 bases at V and 0 bases at J, with 13 bases between the two ends. This CDR3 is built from 14 residues. CDR3 coding DNA: TGCGCCAGCCAGGGTGAGGGGTCTAACTATGGCTACACCTTC. Amino acids: CASQGEGSNYGYTF.

The chain joins TRBV7-9 to TRBJ2-2; D is possibly TRBD1 (5 bases). Germline V gene sequence: CDR1 SEHNR, CDR2 FQNEAQ (reference sequence). The germline V and J ends were trimmed by 1 base and 4 bases, with 7 bases remaining between them. This CDR3 contains 14 residues. DNA for the CDR3: TGTGCCAGCAGCTTAGGACAGCTCACCGGGGAGCTGTTTTTT. It translates to CASSLGQLTGELFF.

The chain recombines TRBV27 with TRBJ2-7; 9 bases fit TRBD2. This CDR3 comprises 16 residues. Germline V gene data show CDR1 as MNHEY and CDR2 as SMNVEV (reference sequence). The J segment lost 0 bases and the V segment lost 5 bases, leaving 8 bases of the junction unmatched. CDR3 amino acids: CASSPSSGVTSYEQYF. CDR3 sequence (DNA): TGTGCCAGCAGTCCCTCTAGCGGGGTCACCTCCTACGAGCAGTACTTC.

The genes are TRBV4-1 and TRBJ2-1; D could derive from TRBD1 or TRBD2 (5 bases each). V dropped 1 base and J dropped 8 bases, with 15 bases sitting between them. CDR1 is MGHRA and CDR2 is YSYEKL in the germline V gene. This CDR3 region has 15 residues. CDR3 in amino acids: CASSQGRDPWDEQFF. CDR3 coding DNA: TGCGCCAGCAGCCAAGGCCGGGACCCCTGGGATGAGCAGTTCTTC.

V and J are TRBV6-1 and TRBJ1-1, with 7 positions matching TRBD1. V lost 4 bases and J lost 0; bases outside the gene matches: 5. The CDR3 length is 15 residues. Germline V gene sequence: CDR1 MNHNS, CDR2 SASEGT. CDR3 in amino acids: CASSGGDSLNTEAFF. The CDR3 DNA reads TGTGCCAGCAGTGGAGGGGACAGCCTGAACACTGAAGCTTTCTTT.

V usage is TRBV6-5 and J usage is TRBJ2-7; D perhaps matches TRBD1 (5 bases). Trimming left V 0 bases short and J 1 base short, with 10 bases between. This CDR3 has 15 residues. Germline loops: CDR1 MNHEY, CDR2 SVGAGI. CDR3: CASSYSSGMSYEQYF. Here the CDR3 DNA reads TGTGCCAGCAGTTACTCTTCAGGGATGTCCTACGAGCAGTACTTC.

The chain recombines TRBV9 with TRBJ1-3; D is unresolved. V gave up 0 bases and J gave up 2 bases, with 9 bases separating them. Germline V gives CDR1 SGDLS, CDR2 YYNGEE. The CDR3 is 15 residues long. The CDR3 loop reads CASSVGRQAGNTIYF. Written as DNA, the CDR3 is TGTGCCAGCAGCGTAGGGCGGCAGGCTGGAAACACCATATATTTT.